Below, 10 T cell receptor beta chains from the same sample are listed, as sequenced in a study of radiotherapy plus CTLA-4 blockade in lung cancer. Produced via immunoSEQ multiplex PCR; TCRdb's table is partial and in-frame only. The sample lists 60,000 to 65,000 clones, approximately 77% occurring once. Here the sequenced sample was peripheral blood, taken from a patient treated with radiotherapy plus ipilimumab. These receptors all stem from a human donor with non-small cell lung cancer who had a complete response to radiotherapy plus ipilimumab.

Turning to this clone: This sample also contains other DNA sequences that code for the same CDR3. This chain joins TRBV18 and TRBJ2-6; 7 nucleotides match TRBD2. This CDR3 region has 16 residues. Per germline, CDR1 KGHSH and CDR2 LQKENI. V dropped 1 base and J dropped 1; count of bases not matched to a gene: 1. The CDR3 protein is CASSPRGGSGANVLTF. The DNA for the CDR3 is TGTGCCAGCTCACCACGGGGGGGGTCTGGGGCCAACGTCCTGACTTTC. Combining the CDR3 with reference TRBV18 and TRBJ2-6 gives the whole variable domain NAGVMQNPRHLVRRRGQEARLRCSPMKGHSHVYWYRQLPEEGLKFMVYLQKENIIDESGMPKERFSAEFPKEGPSILRIQQVVRGDSAAYFCASSPRGGSGANVLTFGAGSRLTVL.

The table lists this clone with a few counts. The V and J genes are TRBV10-2 and TRBJ1-5; possibly TRBD1 for D (5 bases). This CDR3 is 16 amino acids long. V lost 0 bases and J 0 bases, leaving 9 bases between the germline ends. Looked up from germline, CDR1 is WSHSY and CDR2 is SAAADI. CDR3 region: CASSESPGNSNQPQHF. The CDR3 region has the DNA TGCGCCAGCAGTGAGTCTCCAGGGAATAGCAATCAGCCCCAGCATTTT.

This clone was seen a single time. The J gene is TRBJ2-2, the V gene TRBV27; 14 nucleotides line up with TRBD2. Trimming removed 8 bases from V and 2 bases from J; junction bases left unmatched: 10. Germline CDR1 and CDR2: MNHEY and SMNVEV (reference sequence). This CDR3 has 18 amino acids. In DNA form, the CDR3 reads TGTGCCAGCGGGGGACTAGCGGGAGTGTCATTCAACACCGGGGAGCTGTTTTTT. Residues: CASGGLAGVSFNTGELFF.

This clone showed up just a few times. The chain couples TRBV19 to TRBJ2-2, with 11 bases identical to TRBD1. Per the germline V gene, CDR1 is LNHDA and CDR2 is SQIVND (reference sequence). After removal of 7 bases from V and 6 bases from J, the junction contained 7 bases not matched to a gene. This CDR3 region has 15 residues. DNA for the CDR3: TGTGCCAGTAACCCTCCGGGACAGGGGGCCGGGGAGCTGTTTTTT. Protein sequence: CASNPPGQGAGELFF.

This chain uses TRBV6-9 with TRBJ1-3; 7 bases are a match to TRBD1. Per germline, CDR1 MNHGY and CDR2 SVAAGI. This CDR3 spans 15 amino acids. Trimming took 6 bases from V and 3 from J; bases not matched to a gene: 8. The CDR3 DNA reads as TGTGCCAGCAGCCCAGGACAGGTTTATGGAAACACCATATATTTT. Translating it yields CASSPGQVYGNTIYF.

This chain uses TRBV7-9 with TRBJ1-2; D remains unclear. The CDR3 runs 15 residues. V lost 3 bases and J 5 bases, leaving 16 bases between the germline ends. Germline assignment: CDR1 SEHNR and CDR2 FQNEAQ (reference sequence). Here the CDR3 reads CASSLGQPVVYGYTF. The CDR3 bases are TGTGCCAGCAGCTTGGGTCAGCCGGTCGTATATGGCTACACCTTC.

The chain links TRBV5-4 to TRBJ2-5; D might be TRBD1 or TRBD2, each matching 5 bases. The germline CDR1 and CDR2 sequences are SGHNT and YYREEE (reference sequence). Deletions cut 3 bases from V and 5 bases from J, with 17 bases between. This CDR3 region has 15 residues. The CDR3 sequence is CASSSRDLPVETQYF. The CDR3 DNA follows: TGTGCCAGCAGCTCCCGGGACCTCCCGGTGGAGACCCAGTACTTC. Full variable domain (remainder filled in from reference TRBV5-4 and TRBJ2-5): ETGVTQSPTHLIKTRGQQVTLRCSSQSGHNTVSWYQQALGQGPQFIFQYYREEENGRGNFPPRFSGLQFPNYSSELNVNALELDDSALYLCASSSRDLPVETQYFGPGTRLLVL.

The rearrangement joins TRBV5-1 to TRBJ2-5; D may be TRBD2 (5 bases). This CDR3 is built from 15 residues. CDR1 SGHRS and CDR2 YFSETQ come from the germline V gene. Trimming took off 0 bases at V and 4 bases at J, with 13 bases between the two ends. CDR3 sequence reads: CASSLAAAEGETQYF. Here the CDR3 DNA reads TGCGCCAGCAGCTTGGCGGCCGCAGAGGGAGAGACCCAGTACTTC. The full variable domain, rest sourced from reference TRBV5-1 and TRBJ2-5, is KAGVTQTPRYLIKTRGQQVTLSCSPISGHRSVSWYQQTPGQGLQFLFEYFSETQRNKGNFPGRFSGRQFSNSRSEMNVSTLELGDSALYLCASSLAAAEGETQYFGPGTRLLVL.

This clone came up once. This sequence joins TRBV5-4 and TRBJ2-5, with 7 bases that match TRBD2. The CDR3 is 14 residues long. CDR1 SGHNT and CDR2 YYREEE come from the germline V gene (reference sequence). The V and J ends lost 4 bases and 5 bases, in that order; junction bases with no gene match: 8. This CDR3 is CASSAGLLGETQYF. Written as DNA, the CDR3 is TGTGCCAGCAGCGCGGGACTACTAGGGGAGACCCAGTACTTC.

The chain recombines TRBV6-5 with TRBJ2-5, with a weak D call TRBD2 (5 bases). The CDR3 loop spans 13 amino acids. Germline-derived CDR1 and CDR2 are MNHEY and SVGAGI. The V and J ends lost 6 bases and 5 bases respectively, with 13 bases between them. This chain's CDR3 is CASSTNGGETQYF. The CDR3 DNA follows: TGTGCCAGCAGCACCAATGGCGGGGAGACCCAGTACTTC.